The TCR beta chain under discussion was sequenced for a study of regulatory T cells in long-lasting Graves disease. Study results and limitations: It was in persistent disease that TRBV28, TRBJ1-2 and TRBJ2-5 were favored.

According to the study, TCR beta libraries were built with iRepertoire HTBI primers and CDR3-region Arm-PCR. TCRdb re-called the multiplex PCR reads through MiXCR, storing one row per CDR3 protein. Of about 470,000 distinct CDR3 sequences listed, around 15% are singletons. This clonotype was counted at least ten times. What it binds is unknown. CDR3 length: 16 amino acids. Germline CDR1 reads MNHNS; CDR2 reads SASEGT. The ends lost 4 bases at V and 2 bases at J; junction bases unmatched: 6. Time point reported: newly diagnosed GD, antithyroid drugs for less than 3 months. The TCR library was made from RNA extracted from PBMCs. These data were likewise used in another study, on T cells in Graves' hyperthyroidism and ophthalmopathy. From that report: Those with hyperthyroidism were 18 to 65 years old, newly diagnosed, and ill for under 2 months.

The source of this sequence is a man aged 40-49 years with Graves disease. The chain links TRBV6-1 to TRBJ2-5, with 11 bases matching TRBD2. Sequencing used peripheral blood mononuclear cells (PBMCs), obtained at new diagnosis, from a patient treated with antithyroid drugs. The CDR3 loop is CASSVTSGSPQETQYF. The DNA of the CDR3 is TGTGCCAGCAGTGTTACTAGCGGGAGCCCTCAAGAGACCCAGTACTTC.